This T cell receptor beta chain is from a study of spatial heterogeneity in lung cancer. About the research overall: Beta-chain sequences consistently outnumbered alpha-chain sequences in detection. The average count in raw reads for each unique TCR and UMI combination exceeded 8.5 appearances.

The time point was: sample taken at primary tumor resection. Material for sequencing was whole RNA from tumor, nontumor lung or frozen PBMC, left unsorted. V lost 6 bases and J lost 5; bases outside the gene matches: 8. Per germline, CDR1 SGHTA and CDR2 FQGNSA. This CDR3 has 16 amino acids. Every TCR cDNA molecule bore a unique molecular identifier. TCRdb re-called the 5' RACE reads through MiXCR, storing one row per CDR3 protein. The sample shows tens of thousands of distinct CDR3 sequences, approximately 4.3% of them seen only once. Study results and limitations: Expanded alpha and beta TCR counts within tumors tracked tumor mutation counts.

This clonotype was found many times. Antigen unknown. This sequence originates from a male donor with early-stage non-small cell lung cancer. This chain connects TRBV7-2 to TRBJ2-1, with 12 nucleotides matching TRBD2. The sequencing used lung tumor tissue, collected at surgery. CDR3 sequence: CASRALAGGINNEQFF. CDR3 coding DNA: TGTGCCAGCAGGGCTCTAGCGGGAGGGATCAACAATGAGCAGTTCTTC.